The 4 T cell receptor beta chains presented below share a single source sample, sequenced in a study of cytomegalovirus exposure and HLA in healthy donors (TCRdb year 2017). Libraries were constructed by the immunoSEQ multiplex PCR assay. A mixture of 60 forward primers for TCR Vbeta segments and 13 reverse primers for TCR Jbeta segments was used in the multiplex PCR. The table was pulled from immuneACCESS by TCRdb, which kept in-frame rearrangements only. Such tables lose some clones; where checked, under half of the loss comes from unresolved V genes, and the rest has no known cause. The sample table contains 100,000 or so clones; only one count was recorded for roughly three quarters of them. The ten biggest clones cover over 3.5% of the sample. The sequenced sample consisted of PBMCs. The receptors originated from a woman aged 50 to 65 in good health and CMV-seropositive.

The V call is TRBV7-9, the J call TRBJ2-7; 8 nucleotides agree with TRBD2. This CDR3 spans 16 amino acids. Losses at the gene ends were 1 base for V and 0 bases for J; bases not matched to a gene: 5. From germline, CDR1 is SEHNR and CDR2 FQNEAQ (reference sequence). CDR3 nucleotide sequence: TGTGCCAGCAGCTTAGATAAACTAGCGGTCTCCTACGAGCAGTACTTC. The encoded protein is CASSLDKLAVSYEQYF.

This chain links TRBV4-1 with TRBJ2-5; D perhaps matches TRBD2 (6 bases). The J call may be mistaken, given a closer DNA end match to TRBJ2-7. Germline assignment: CDR1 MGHRA and CDR2 YSYEKL. There are 17 residues in the CDR3. The CDR3 DNA is TGCGCCAGCAGCCCAAGGGTCCTAGCGACCGCCTCCTACGAGCAGTACTTC. Translation gives CASSPRVLATASYEQYF.

This clone was counted between two and nine times. This chain joins TRBV5-3 and TRBJ2-1; perhaps TRBD2 as D (5 bases). TRBV5-3 belongs to the ORF category, with a function that is uncertain. V lost 3 bases and J lost 3, with 16 bases in between. The CDR3 sequence is 16 residues long. CDR3 sequence (DNA): TGTGCCAGAAGCTACTGGCCCTCCGAGGGCTACAATGAGCAGTTCTTC. The encoded protein is CARSYWPSEGYNEQFF.

The V call is TRBV2, the J call TRBJ2-5; D may correspond to TRBD1 or TRBD2 (6 bases each). Gene TRBJ2-7 matches the end of the DNA better, so the J call may be wrong. This CDR3 region has 14 residues. The germline V gene has CDR1 SNHLY and CDR2 FYNNEI. The CDR3 is CASSLGGGSYEQYF. CDR3 bases: TGTGCCAGCAGTCTCGGAGGGGGCTCCTACGAGCAGTACTTC.